The 19 T cell receptor beta chains in this list originate from one sample, sequenced in a study of shared clonotypes between healthy human individuals. Sequenced by immunoSEQ multiplex PCR; TCRdb stores in-frame clones only, minus some. Among about 1.1 million clones listed, 78% were seen once. The sample taken for sequencing was memory CD4+ T cells from PBMCs. Sample subset: CD45RA-negative fraction. Receptors were obtained from a man in his late teens or twenties in good health. Some clones in this sample may be carry-over from other donors' samples.

The chain employs TRBV7-9 and TRBJ2-3; D is possibly TRBD2 (6 bases). CDR1 and CDR2 from the germline V gene are SEHNR and FQNEAQ (reference sequence). The CDR3 is made up of 16 amino acids. Trimming took 5 bases from V and 2 from J, leaving 17 bases between them. This chain's CDR3 is CASSPRLVRDTDTQYF. In DNA form, the CDR3 reads TGTGCCAGCAGCCCTAGGTTGGTGCGGGACACAGATACGCAGTATTTT.

The chain combines TRBV5-1 with TRBJ2-1, with 8 nucleotides matching TRBD2. The CDR3 sequence is 16 residues long. Trimming cost V 4 bases and J 6 bases; bases outside gene matches: 12. In germline, CDR1 is SGHRS, CDR2 YFSETQ. This CDR3 reads CASSPYSRLAGNEQFF. The CDR3 nucleotides are TGCGCCAGCAGCCCCTACTCGCGTCTAGCGGGCAATGAGCAGTTCTTC.

This clone was picked up many times. V usage is TRBV2 and J usage is TRBJ2-5; tentatively, D is TRBD1 (6 bases). This CDR3 is built from 13 residues. Germline assignment: CDR1 SNHLY and CDR2 FYNNEI. V dropped 9 bases and J dropped 7 bases, with 18 bases sitting between them. As DNA, the CDR3 is TGTGCCAGTCAAGCAGGGGCCCGGGGGACCCAGTACTTC. Protein: CASQAGARGTQYF. Together with reference TRBV2 and TRBJ2-5, the CDR3 gives the full variable domain: EPEVTQTPSHQVTQMGQEVILRCVPISNHLYFYWYRQILGQKVEFLVSFYNNEISEKSEIFDDQFSVERPDGSNFTLKIRSTKLEDSAMYFCASQAGARGTQYFGPGTRLLVL.

The J gene is TRBJ2-7, the V gene TRBV6-1; possibly TRBD1 for D (6 bases). V lost 6 bases, J lost 5 bases, and 14 bases lay in between. CDR3 size: 13 residues. Per the germline V gene, CDR1 is MNHNS and CDR2 is SASEGT. The CDR3 loop reads CASRLYRDNEQYF. CDR3 sequence (DNA): TGTGCCAGCAGGCTTTACAGGGACAACGAGCAGTACTTC.

This clone was picked up a small number of times. Other DNA sequences in this sample translate to the same CDR3. V is TRBV5-1 and J is TRBJ1-1; D uncertain. V lost 2 bases to trimming and J lost 5 bases, with 10 bases between them. Germline CDR1 is SGHRS and CDR2 is YFSETQ. CDR3 length: 13 residues. CDR3 nucleotide sequence: TGCGCCAGCAGCTTCGGTTTGGGAACTGAAGCTTTCTTT. Translation gives CASSFGLGTEAFF.

The V call is TRBV6-7, the J call TRBJ1-2, with no clear D. TRBV6-7 is known as an ORF, though its function is uncertain. Trimming cost V 4 bases and J 4 bases, with 16 bases left between them. This CDR3 is 15 amino acids long. The CDR3, as DNA: TGTGCCAGCAGTTTCTACGTGACACCAGCCTATGGCTACACCTTC. The encoded protein is CASSFYVTPAYGYTF.

The V gene is TRBV6-4, the J gene TRBJ2-7; TRBD1 matches at 7 bases. The ends lost 7 bases at V and 5 bases at J; junction bases unmatched: 8. The CDR3 totals 13 residues. Per the germline V gene, CDR1 is MRHNA and CDR2 is SNTAGT. This CDR3 is CASIRHRGDEQYF. The CDR3 region has the DNA TGTGCCAGCATTCGGCACAGGGGTGACGAGCAGTACTTC.

This chain joins TRBV6-1 and TRBJ1-2; possible D gene TRBD1, 6 bases. The CDR3 covers 14 residues. Germline lookup yields CDR1 MNHNS and CDR2 SASEGT. V was cut by 1 base and J by 4 bases, with 10 bases left in between. CDR3 sequence reads: CASSEDRARYGYTF. CDR3 sequence (DNA): TGTGCCAGCAGTGAAGACAGGGCTCGCTATGGCTACACCTTC.

The J gene is TRBJ2-3, the V gene TRBV7-8; 10 bases align to TRBD2. The CDR3 covers 16 residues. Trimming at V came to 5 bases and at J to 2 bases, leaving 7 bases not matched to a gene. Germline V gives CDR1 SGHVS, CDR2 FQNEAQ. Here the CDR3 reads CASSMIAGGITDTQYF. The DNA for the CDR3 is TGTGCCAGCAGCATGATAGCGGGGGGAATCACAGATACGCAGTATTTT.

The rearrangement links TRBV28 to TRBJ2-1; 11 bases map to TRBD2. Germline V gene sequence: CDR1 MDHEN, CDR2 SYDVKM. This CDR3 is 18 amino acids long. V lost 7 bases, J lost 4 bases, and 15 bases stayed unmatched. CDR3 nucleotide sequence: TGTGCCAGCACAGTTTCGGGGCTAGCGGGGGGATTATACAATGAGCAGTTCTTC. Protein product: CASTVSGLAGGLYNEQFF.

V is TRBV28 and J is TRBJ2-5, with a weak D call TRBD2 (6 bases). The CDR3 extends over 16 amino acids. CDR1 is MDHEN and CDR2 is SYDVKM in the germline V gene. V gave up 10 bases and J gave up 4 bases, with 25 bases separating them. CDR3 protein: CAISASRRGRGETQYF. CDR3 nucleotide sequence: TGTGCCATCTCAGCCTCTCGGCGGGGACGCGGAGAGACCCAGTACTTC.

The rearrangement links TRBV2 to TRBJ2-3; no clear D gene. Per the germline V gene, CDR1 is SNHLY and CDR2 is FYNNEI. With 10 bases removed from V and 0 bases from J, the gap between germline ends came to 14 bases. The CDR3 length is 14 residues. DNA for the CDR3: TGTGCCACCCCACACCTTCTTAGCACAGATACGCAGTATTTT. Encoded protein: CATPHLLSTDTQYF. The entire variable domain, with the rest obtained from reference TRBV2 and TRBJ2-3, is as follows: EPEVTQTPSHQVTQMGQEVILRCVPISNHLYFYWYRQILGQKVEFLVSFYNNEISEKSEIFDDQFSVERPDGSNFTLKIRSTKLEDSAMYFCATPHLLSTDTQYFGPGTRLTVL.

A note on this clone: Other DNA sequences in this sample translate to the same CDR3. This chain links TRBV9 with TRBJ2-2; 8 nucleotides line up with TRBD2. This CDR3 region has 15 residues. V shed 1 base and J 4 bases; nucleotides not matched to a gene: 3. Germline CDR1 is SGDLS and CDR2 is YYNGEE. CDR3 sequence reads: CASSVLSGGTGELFF. CDR3 nucleotide sequence: TGTGCCAGCAGCGTATTAAGCGGGGGCACCGGGGAGCTGTTTTTT.

Turning to this clone: One end of the junction is discordant with germline, which a read error may explain. This rearrangement joins TRBV18 to TRBJ2-1; D perhaps matches TRBD1 (6 bases). The CDR3 sequence is 12 residues long. Germline assignment: CDR1 KGHSH and CDR2 LQKENI. CDR3: CASSTPVDSLIF. DNA of the CDR3: TGTGCCAGCTCGACCCCCGTGGACAGCTTAATCTTC.

The chain couples TRBV28 to TRBJ1-5, with TRBD1 as a possible D gene (5 bases). CDR3 length equals 14 residues. V gave up 8 bases and J gave up 1 base, with 12 bases separating them. CDR1 is MDHEN, CDR2 SYDVKM, per germline. The CDR3 bases are TGTGCCAGCTCGGCAGGGCACAGCAATCAGCCCCAGCATTTT. It is translated as CASSAGHSNQPQHF.

The V gene is TRBV20-1, the J gene TRBJ1-1; D is perhaps TRBD1 (5 bases). Trimming removed 8 bases at V and 8 bases at J, with 15 bases between. Germline V gene data show CDR1 as DFQATT and CDR2 as SNEGSKA (reference sequence). This CDR3 is 11 amino acids long. CDR3: CSTAGPVEAFF. The CDR3 coding sequence is TGCAGTACCGCGGGGCCAGTCGAAGCTTTCTTT.

This sequence joins TRBV5-5 and TRBJ1-4; perhaps TRBD1 as D (6 bases). Germline CDR1 is SGHKS and CDR2 is YYEKEE (reference sequence). V lost 1 base to trimming and J lost 7 bases, with 11 bases between them. This CDR3 is built from 14 residues. The CDR3: CASSLYGGAEKLFF. Here the CDR3 DNA reads TGTGCCAGCAGCTTGTACGGGGGGGCTGAAAAACTGTTTTTT.

The chain employs TRBV7-2 and TRBJ1-2; D remains ambiguous. The CDR3 is made up of 12 amino acids. With 3 bases removed from V and 4 bases from J, the gap between germline ends came to 6 bases. Germline CDR1 reads SGHTA; CDR2 reads FQGNSA. The CDR3 reads CASSFRLYGYTF. CDR3 DNA sequence: TGTGCCAGCAGCTTCCGTCTCTATGGCTACACCTTC. The complete variable domain, with remaining parts taken from reference TRBV7-2 and TRBJ1-2, reads GAGVSQSPSNKVTEKGKDVELRCDPISGHTALYWYRQSLGQGLEFLIYFQGNSAPDKSGLPSDRFSAERTGGSVSTLTIQRTQQEDSAVYLCASSFRLYGYTFGSGTRLTVV.

V is TRBV7-2 and J is TRBJ2-3; D perhaps matches TRBD2 (6 bases). The germline gives CDR1 SGHTA, CDR2 FQGNSA. This CDR3 is built from 13 residues. With 4 bases removed from V and 5 bases from J, the gap between germline ends came to 10 bases. The CDR3 sequence: CASSWPGVDTQYF. The CDR3 nucleotides read TGTGCCAGCAGCTGGCCGGGGGTAGATACGCAGTATTTT.